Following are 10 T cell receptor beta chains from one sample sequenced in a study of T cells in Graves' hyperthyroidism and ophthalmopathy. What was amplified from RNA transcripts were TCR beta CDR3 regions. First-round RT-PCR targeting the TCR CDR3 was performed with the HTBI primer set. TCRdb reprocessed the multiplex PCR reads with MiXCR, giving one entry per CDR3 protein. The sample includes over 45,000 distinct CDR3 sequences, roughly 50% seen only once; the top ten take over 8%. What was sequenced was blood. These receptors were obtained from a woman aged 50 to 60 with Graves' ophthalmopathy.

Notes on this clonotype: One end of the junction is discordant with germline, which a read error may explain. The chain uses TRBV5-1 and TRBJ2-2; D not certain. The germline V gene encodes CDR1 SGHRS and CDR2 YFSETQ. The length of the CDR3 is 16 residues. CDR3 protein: CASSMWGRAGTEELFF. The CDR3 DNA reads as TGCGCCAGCAGCATGTGGGGTAGGGCCGGCACCGAGGAGCTATTTTTT.

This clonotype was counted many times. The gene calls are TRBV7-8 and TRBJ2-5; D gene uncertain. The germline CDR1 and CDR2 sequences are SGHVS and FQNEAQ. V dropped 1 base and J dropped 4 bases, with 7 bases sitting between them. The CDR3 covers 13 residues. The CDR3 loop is CASSLDSVETQYF. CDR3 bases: TGTGCCAGCAGCTTAGACTCAGTAGAGACCCAGTACTTC.

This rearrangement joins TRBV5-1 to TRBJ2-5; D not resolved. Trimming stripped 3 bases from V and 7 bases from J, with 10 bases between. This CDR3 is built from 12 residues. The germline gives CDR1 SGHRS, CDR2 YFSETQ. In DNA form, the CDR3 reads TGCGCCAGCAGCTCGTCAGCCGGGACCCAGTACTTC. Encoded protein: CASSSSAGTQYF.

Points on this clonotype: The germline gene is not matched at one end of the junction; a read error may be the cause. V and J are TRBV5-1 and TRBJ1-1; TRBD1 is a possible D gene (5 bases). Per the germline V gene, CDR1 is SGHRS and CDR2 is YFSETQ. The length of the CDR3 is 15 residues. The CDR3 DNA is TGCACCAGCAGCTCAGGCAGAACCCCGGGGACGGAGGCTTTCTTT. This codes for CTSSSGRTPGTEAFF.

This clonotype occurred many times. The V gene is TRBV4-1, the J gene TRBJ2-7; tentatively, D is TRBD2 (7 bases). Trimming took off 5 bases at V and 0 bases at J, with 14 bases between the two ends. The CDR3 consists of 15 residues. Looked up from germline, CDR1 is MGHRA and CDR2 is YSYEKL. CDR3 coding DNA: TGCGCCAGCAGCGCCGGGGGGCAAGACTCCTACGAGCAGTACTTC. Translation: CASSAGGQDSYEQYF.

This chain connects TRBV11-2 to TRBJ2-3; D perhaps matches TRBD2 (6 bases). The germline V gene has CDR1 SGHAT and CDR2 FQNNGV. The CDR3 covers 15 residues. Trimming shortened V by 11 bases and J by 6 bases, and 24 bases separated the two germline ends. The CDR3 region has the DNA TGTGCCTGGAGTAGGAGGGCAGGTATAGGGGATACGCAGTATTTT. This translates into CAWSRRAGIGDTQYF. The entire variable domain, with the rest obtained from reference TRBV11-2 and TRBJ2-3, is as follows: EAGVAQSPRYKIIEKRQSVAFWCNPISGHATLYWYQQILGQGPKLLIQFQNNGVVDDSQLPKDRFSAERLKGVDSTLKIQPAKLEDSAVYLCAWSRRAGIGDTQYFGPGTRLTVL.

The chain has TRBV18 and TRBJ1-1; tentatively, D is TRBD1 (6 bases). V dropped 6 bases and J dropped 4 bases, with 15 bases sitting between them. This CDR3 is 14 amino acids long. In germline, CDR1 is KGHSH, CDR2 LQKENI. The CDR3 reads CASSLQGVGTEAFF. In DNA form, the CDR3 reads TGTGCCAGCTCTCTACAGGGCGTCGGCACTGAAGCTTTCTTT.

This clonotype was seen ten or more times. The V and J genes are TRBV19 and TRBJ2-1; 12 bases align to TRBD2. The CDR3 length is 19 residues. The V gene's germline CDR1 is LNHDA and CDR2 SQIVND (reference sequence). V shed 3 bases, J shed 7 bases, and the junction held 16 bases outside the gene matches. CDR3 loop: CASSIVAGLAGGPGNEQFF. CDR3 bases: TGTGCCAGTAGTATCGTTGCGGGGCTAGCGGGAGGGCCAGGGAATGAGCAGTTCTTC.

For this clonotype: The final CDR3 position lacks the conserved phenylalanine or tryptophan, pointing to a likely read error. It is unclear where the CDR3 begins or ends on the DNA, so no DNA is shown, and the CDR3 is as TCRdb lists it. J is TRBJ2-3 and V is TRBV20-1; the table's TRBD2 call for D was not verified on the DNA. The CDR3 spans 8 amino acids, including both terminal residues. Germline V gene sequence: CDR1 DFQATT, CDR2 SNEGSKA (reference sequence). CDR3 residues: CSAKNYRG.

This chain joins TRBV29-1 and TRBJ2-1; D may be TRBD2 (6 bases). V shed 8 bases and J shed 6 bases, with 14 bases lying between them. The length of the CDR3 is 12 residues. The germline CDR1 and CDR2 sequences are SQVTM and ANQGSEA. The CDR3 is CSLGGAGNEQFF. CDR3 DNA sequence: TGCAGCTTAGGAGGGGCTGGCAATGAGCAGTTCTTC.